The rows below give T cell receptor beta chains drawn from one sample of a study of cytomegalovirus exposure and HLA in healthy donors. Data came from immunoSEQ multiplex PCR; TCRdb stores just in-frame clones and leaves some out. This repertoire shows about 89,000 clones, around 77% found once; its top ten account for about 3.8%. Sequencing used PBMCs. The receptor source for this set is a man aged 30-40 years in good health and CMV-seronegative. CDR3s include the opening cysteine and the closing phenylalanine or tryptophan. A D gene is named only where the DNA matches it firmly. Clone size appears in some rows only: once, few, many, or a class for an expanded clone.

cdr3_nt: TGTGCCAGCAGTGTTCTAGCGGGGGGCGTGGTGTCCTACAATGAGCAGTTCTTC; cdr3_aa: CASSVLAGGVVSYNEQFF; j_call: TRBJ2-1; v_call: TRBV2; d_call: TRBD2; clone_size: NA
cdr3_nt: TGTGCCAGTAGTAAGTCAGATAGCAATCAGCCCCAGCATTTT; cdr3_aa: CASSKSDSNQPQHF; j_call: TRBJ1-5; v_call: TRBV19; d_call: NA; clone_size: NA
cdr3_nt: TGTGCCAGCAGTTACTCGGGACAGGACTCTGGAAACACCATATATTTT; cdr3_aa: CASSYSGQDSGNTIYF; j_call: TRBJ1-3; v_call: TRBV6-5; d_call: TRBD1; clone_size: NA
cdr3_nt: TGTGCCAGCAGCCCAGGGACAGGCGCCTACGAGCAGTACTTC; cdr3_aa: CASSPGTGAYEQYF; j_call: TRBJ2-7; v_call: TRBV11-3; d_call: TRBD1; clone_size: NA
cdr3_nt: TGTGCCAGCACCCCCCCAGCCCAGGTGCCAGAGACCCAGTACTTC; cdr3_aa: CASTPPAQVPETQYF; j_call: TRBJ2-5; v_call: TRBV6-6; d_call: NA; clone_size: NA
cdr3_nt: TGCGCCAGCAGCCACCCGGGACTAGCGGGAGGGAACTCCTACAATGAGCAGTTCTTC; cdr3_aa: CASSHPGLAGGNSYNEQFF; j_call: TRBJ2-1; v_call: TRBV4-1; d_call: TRBD2; clone_size: NA
cdr3_nt: TGCGCCAGCAGCCAAGCATCTAGCGCTGAGCAGTTCTTC; cdr3_aa: CASSQASSAEQFF; j_call: TRBJ2-1; v_call: TRBV4-1; d_call: NA; clone_size: NA
cdr3_nt: TGTGCCAGCAGCCCTAAACAGGGGAGTGGTGAAAAACTGTTTTTT; cdr3_aa: CASSPKQGSGEKLFF; j_call: TRBJ1-4; v_call: TRBV4-2; d_call: TRBD1; clone_size: NA
cdr3_nt: TGTGCCAGCAGCCCAAATTCCAGGACAGGAAAAAACATTCAGTACTTC; cdr3_aa: CASSPNSRTGKNIQYF; j_call: TRBJ2-4; v_call: TRBV7-8; d_call: TRBD1; clone_size: NA
cdr3_nt: TGCGCCAGCAGCCAAGTCTCGGGGGGCTTGGGCAATCAGCCCCAGCATTTT; cdr3_aa: CASSQVSGGLGNQPQHF; j_call: TRBJ1-5; v_call: TRBV4-1; d_call: NA; clone_size: once
cdr3_nt: TGTGCCAGCAGTAAAAAGGGACAGTCTGGAAACACCATATATTTT; cdr3_aa: CASSKKGQSGNTIYF; j_call: TRBJ1-3; v_call: TRBV27; d_call: TRBD1; clone_size: NA
cdr3_nt: TGTGCCAGCACCTCAACAGGTTCCACTGAAGCTTTCTTT; cdr3_aa: CASTSTGSTEAFF; j_call: TRBJ1-1; v_call: TRBV6-1; d_call: NA; clone_size: NA
cdr3_nt: TGTGCCAGCAGCACGATGGGGGGGGACCCTGGGTACTTC; cdr3_aa: CASSTMGGDPGYF; j_call: TRBJ2-7; v_call: TRBV13; d_call: TRBD2; clone_size: NA
cdr3_nt: TGTGCCAGCATCGGGGGAGGGTTTGGGGATACGCAGTATTTT; cdr3_aa: CASIGGGFGDTQYF; j_call: TRBJ2-3; v_call: TRBV6-1; d_call: TRBD2; clone_size: NA
cdr3_nt: TGTGCCAGCAGCGTAAACTCGGTTAGCGGGACCTACGAGCAGTACTTC; cdr3_aa: CASSVNSVSGTYEQYF; j_call: TRBJ2-7; v_call: TRBV7-2; d_call: TRBD2; clone_size: NA
cdr3_nt: TGCGCCAGCAGCCAGGGGCCCGAGCGCCCAAATGAGCAGTTCTTC; cdr3_aa: CASSQGPERPNEQFF; j_call: TRBJ2-1; v_call: TRBV5-1; d_call: NA; clone_size: NA
cdr3_nt: TGTGCCAGCAGTTACTCAGGACAGGGTGGCAATCAGCCCCAGCATTTT; cdr3_aa: CASSYSGQGGNQPQHF; j_call: TRBJ1-5; v_call: TRBV6-6; d_call: TRBD1; clone_size: NA
cdr3_nt: TGTGCCAGCAGCCTAACAGGGGGCTTTGGCTACACCTTC; cdr3_aa: CASSLTGGFGYTF; j_call: TRBJ1-2; v_call: TRBV6-5; d_call: TRBD1; clone_size: NA
cdr3_nt: TGTGCCAGCAGTTTATCCACAGGGGAGCGCAATCAGCCTCAGCATTTT; cdr3_aa: CASSLSTGERNQPQHF; j_call: TRBJ1-5; v_call: TRBV28; d_call: TRBD1; clone_size: NA
cdr3_nt: TGTGCCGGCGGCCTGACAGGGGGCAAAAACATTCAGTACTTC; cdr3_aa: CAGGLTGGKNIQYF; j_call: TRBJ2-4; v_call: TRBV7-9; d_call: TRBD1; clone_size: NA
cdr3_nt: TGTGCCAGCAGCGTAGGACAGGGGGCAACCTACGAGCAGTACTTC; cdr3_aa: CASSVGQGATYEQYF; j_call: TRBJ2-7; v_call: TRBV9; d_call: TRBD1; clone_size: NA
cdr3_nt: TGTGCCAGCAGCTTAGCACAGGGCACTGAAGCTTTCTTT; cdr3_aa: CASSLAQGTEAFF; j_call: TRBJ1-1; v_call: TRBV7-7; d_call: NA; clone_size: NA
cdr3_nt: TGTGCCAGCAGCTCGGACAGGCTGGTTTCCGAGACCCAGTACTTC; cdr3_aa: CASSSDRLVSETQYF; j_call: TRBJ2-5; v_call: TRBV28; d_call: TRBD1; clone_size: NA